Following are 9 T cell receptor beta chains from one sample sequenced in a study of T cells in Graves' hyperthyroidism and ophthalmopathy. Amplification of TCR beta CDR3 regions used RNA as the template. During a first-round RT-PCR of the TCR CDR3, the HTBI primer set was used. TCRdb fed the multiplex PCR reads into MiXCR, producing one record per CDR3 protein. The data hold about 340,000 distinct CDR3 sequences, with 15% to 20% observed a single time. Specimen: blood. These receptors were taken from a woman in her 50s with Graves' hyperthyroidism.

This clonotype was observed once. No conserved phenylalanine or tryptophan is present at the end of the CDR3, so a read error is the likely explanation. This rearrangement joins TRBV3-1 to TRBJ2-1; TRBD1 matches at 8 bases. There are 14 residues in the CDR3. V lost 5 bases, J lost 5 bases, and 5 bases stayed unmatched. CDR1 is LGHDT, CDR2 YNNKEL, per germline (reference sequence). The CDR3 reads CASSYGQGDNEQFS. The CDR3, as DNA: TGTGCCAGCAGCTACGGACAGGGAGACAATGAGCAGTTCTCC.

The chain has TRBV6-1 and TRBJ2-7, with 11 bases matching TRBD1. The germline gives CDR1 MNHNS, CDR2 SASEGT. V dropped 7 bases and J dropped 5; count of bases not matched to a gene: 4. This CDR3 spans 13 amino acids. The CDR3: CASKDRGLDEQYF. CDR3 sequence (DNA): TGTGCCAGCAAGGACAGGGGGCTCGACGAGCAGTACTTC.

This clonotype was seen a handful of times. The chain links TRBV6-1 to TRBJ1-5; D call uncertain. The germline V and J ends were trimmed by 0 bases and 3 bases, with 9 bases remaining between them. This CDR3 comprises 15 residues. The V gene's germline CDR1 is MNHNS and CDR2 SASEGT. The DNA of the CDR3 is TGTGCCAGCAGTGAAGCCGGGTTTCCCAATCAGCCCCAGCATTTT. Translation gives CASSEAGFPNQPQHF.

This clonotype has ten or more counts. The chain is built from TRBV20-1 and TRBJ2-1; 9 nucleotides match TRBD1. Germline lookup yields CDR1 DFQATT and CDR2 SNEGSKA (reference sequence). V gave up 5 bases and J gave up 7 bases; unmatched junction bases: 9. The CDR3 loop spans 14 amino acids. The CDR3 reads CSAGITGGRNEQFF. Written as DNA, the CDR3 is TGCAGTGCTGGGATCACAGGGGGCCGGAATGAGCAGTTCTTC.

Many counts were recorded for this clonotype. The V call is TRBV28, the J call TRBJ2-5; D not resolved. Trimming removed 6 bases at V and 5 bases at J, with 13 bases between. CDR3 length: 13 residues. Germline-derived CDR1 and CDR2 are MDHEN and SYDVKM. Here the CDR3 DNA reads TGTGCCAGCAGCATTGCCCCCCCCGAGACCCAGTACTTC. Protein: CASSIAPPETQYF.

Ten or more counts support this clonotype. V usage is TRBV30 and J usage is TRBJ1-6; the D is unclear. CDR3 length equals 12 residues. V shed 3 bases and J shed 3 bases, with 3 bases lying between them. CDR1 is GTSNPN, CDR2 SVGIG, per germline (reference sequence). Here the CDR3 reads CAWRNYNSPLHF. The CDR3 DNA is TGTGCCTGGAGGAACTATAATTCACCCCTCCACTTT. The full variable domain, completed using reference TRBV30 and TRBJ1-6, is SQTIHQWPATLVQPVGSPLSLECTVEGTSNPNLYWYRQAAGRGLQLLFYSVGIGQISSEVPQNLSASRPQDRQFILSSKKLLLSDSGFYLCAWRNYNSPLHFGNGTRLTVT.

This clonotype was counted ten times or more. The chain uses TRBV20-1 and TRBJ2-1; 10 nucleotides match TRBD2. Germline V gives CDR1 DFQATT, CDR2 SNEGSKA (reference sequence). This CDR3 is 14 amino acids long. Trimming cost V 4 bases and J 9 bases; bases outside gene matches: 9. CDR3 sequence reads: CSATGTSGNVEQFF. CDR3 nucleotide sequence: TGCAGTGCTACCGGTACTAGCGGGAATGTTGAGCAGTTCTTC.

The rearrangement joins TRBV6-1 to TRBJ1-1, with D possibly being TRBD1 (5 bases). The CDR3 runs 13 residues. Per the germline V gene, CDR1 is MNHNS and CDR2 is SASEGT. V shed 4 bases and J shed 5 bases, with 11 bases lying between them. CDR3 protein: CASSVDTGTEAFF. For the CDR3, the DNA is TGTGCCAGCAGTGTGGACACGGGAACTGAAGCTTTCTTT.

The V call is TRBV20-1, the J call TRBJ1-5; D unresolved. The CDR3 is 13 residues long. The germline V and J ends were trimmed by 6 bases and 4 bases, with 13 bases remaining between them. Germline V lookup: CDR1 DFQATT, CDR2 SNEGSKA (reference sequence). The CDR3 DNA reads as TGCAGTGCCATACCGGGCCCTAATCAGCCCCAGCATTTT. This encodes CSAIPGPNQPQHF.